This T cell receptor beta chain was found in a study of persistence of HIV-infected CD4 T cells. CDR1 is SGDLS, CDR2 YYNGEE, per germline. The CDR3 length is 13 residues. The J segment lost 5 bases and the V segment lost 3 bases, leaving 4 bases of the junction unmatched. This was the immunoSEQ version 4 assay in survey mode. Clones were sequenced by immunoSEQ multiplex PCR, and TCRdb holds only the in-frame ones, with some missing. This repertoire shows 35,000 to 45,000 clones, around 80% found once; its top ten account for 1.5% to 2%. Turning to this clone: Its antigen is undetermined.

Points from the study as a whole: TCRbeta richness was lower in CMV- and Gag-responding cells than in anti-CD3/anti-CD28-responding cells.

Stimulation used approximately 9.1 ug/mL lysate from CMV-infected fibroblasts. CD40L/CD69 double-negative CD45RO-high memory CD4+ T cells were collected. V and J are TRBV9 and TRBJ2-5; 7 bases align to TRBD2. The receptor was isolated from an adult man with HIV who was CMV-seropositive. This sample comprised CD4+ T cells sorted from PBMCs after roughly 20-hour stimulation, obtained from a patient who received antiretroviral therapy. The CDR3 reads CASSEGGTETQYF. DNA for the CDR3: TGTGCCAGCAGCGAGGGAGGGACGGAGACCCAGTACTTC.